The 22 T cell receptor beta chains below come from one sample, sequenced in a study of blood T cells in healthy people across ages. The use of a sample-barcoded 5' primer and a J-beta primer mix characterized a second PCR of roughly 6 to 11 cycles. Each CDR3 protein gets one entry after TCRdb re-called the 5' RACE reads with MiXCR. The sample shows roughly 1.5 million distinct CDR3 sequences, approximately 43% of them seen only once. Material for sequencing was blood. Receptors originate from a woman aged 18-35 years in good health.

In its sample, this clonotype was seen a few times. The V and J genes are TRBV20-1 and TRBJ1-1; 9 nucleotides line up with TRBD1. There are 15 residues in the CDR3. Germline values: CDR1 DFQATT, CDR2 SNEGSKA (reference sequence). After removal of 6 bases from V and 10 bases from J, the junction contained 18 bases not matched to a gene. For the CDR3, the DNA is TGCAGTGCCAGCCACAGGGGGCGCGGGGTTCTAGGAGCTTTCTTT. Translating gives CSASHRGRGVLGAFF.

V usage is TRBV5-1 and J usage is TRBJ1-3; no clear D gene. This CDR3 spans 15 amino acids. Germline loops: CDR1 SGHRS, CDR2 YFSETQ. The V end was cut by 4 bases, the J end by 0 bases, with 11 bases between. The CDR3 DNA reads as TGCGCCAGCAGCCCCGGGATCAACTCTGGAAACACCATATATTTT. Its translation is CASSPGINSGNTIYF.

This clonotype has more than one count but fewer than ten. V usage is TRBV29-1 and J usage is TRBJ2-5, with D possibly TRBD2 on 6 matching bases. Trimming stripped 3 bases from V and 1 base from J, with 15 bases between. The CDR3 is 15 residues long. Germline loops: CDR1 SQVTM, CDR2 ANQGSEA. CDR3 sequence reads: CSVEGVGGAQETQYF. The CDR3 DNA follows: TGCAGCGTTGAGGGGGTTGGCGGGGCCCAAGAGACCCAGTACTTC.

This clonotype was found a few times. The chain is built from TRBV4-3 and TRBJ1-2; no clear D gene. CDR3 length equals 10 residues. Between the trimmed V and J ends, which lost 9 bases and 5 bases, there was a span of 7 bases. Germline V lookup: CDR1 LGHNA, CDR2 YSLEER. As DNA, the CDR3 is TGCGCCAGGGTCGGGTATGGCTACACCTTC. It yields the protein CARVGYGYTF.

This clonotype has more than one count but fewer than ten. The chain links TRBV7-8 to TRBJ2-7; either TRBD1 or TRBD2 may supply D (5 bases each). This CDR3 is built from 16 residues. V shed 2 bases and J shed 0 bases, with 14 bases lying between them. The V gene's germline CDR1 is SGHVS and CDR2 FQNEAQ. The CDR3 loop reads CASSLWSGRGSYEQYF. The CDR3 DNA is TGTGCCAGCAGCTTATGGTCGGGACGGGGCTCCTACGAGCAGTACTTC.

This clonotype appeared a few times. The chain combines TRBV15 with TRBJ1-1; D unresolved. The V end was cut by 2 bases, the J end by 2 bases, with 6 bases between. Germline values: CDR1 LNHNV, CDR2 YYDKDF (reference sequence). The CDR3 contains 13 residues. The CDR3 DNA sequence: TGTGCCACCAGCAGACGCAGCAACACTGAAGCTTTCTTT. Amino acid sequence: CATSRRSNTEAFF. The whole variable domain, filled in from reference TRBV15 and TRBJ1-1, reads DAMVIQNPRYQVTQFGKPVTLSCSQTLNHNVMYWYQQKSSQAPKLLFHYYDKDFNNEADTPDNFQSRRPNTSFCFLDIRSPGLGDTAMYLCATSRRSNTEAFFGQGTRLTVV.

The chain carries TRBV29-1 and TRBJ2-7; D remains ambiguous. Trimming shortened V by 7 bases and J by 5 bases, and 12 bases separated the two germline ends. This CDR3 comprises 11 residues. CDR1 and CDR2 (germline): SQVTM, ANQGSEA. CDR3 nucleotides: TGCAGCGGTGGGGATTCCCACGAGCAGTACTTC. Amino acids: CSGGDSHEQYF.

The chain couples TRBV10-3 to TRBJ1-1; D not resolved. The ends were cut back, 6 bases at V and 3 bases at J, with 11 bases in the middle. The CDR3 contains 13 residues. Germline CDR1 is ENHRY and CDR2 is SYGVKD. The CDR3 nucleotides read TGTGCCATCAGGCTACCCCCATACACTGAAGCTTTCTTT. This gives the protein CAIRLPPYTEAFF.

This clonotype was seen more than once but under ten times. This sequence joins TRBV10-3 and TRBJ1-1, with D unclear. The germline V gene has CDR1 ENHRY and CDR2 SYGVKD. The V end lost 6 bases, the J end lost 3 bases, and 14 bases lay between the germline ends. This CDR3 contains 14 residues. The chain's CDR3 is CAIRANLGYTEAFF. For the CDR3, the DNA is TGTGCCATCAGGGCGAATCTGGGGTACACTGAAGCTTTCTTT.

This clonotype was counted only a few times. V and J are TRBV6-2 or TRBV6-3 and TRBJ1-5, with D possibly matching TRBD1 (6 bases). The CDR3 has 16 residues. The V end was cut by 6 bases, the J end by 2 bases, with 17 bases between. Germline loops: CDR1 MNHEY, CDR2 SVGEGT. Written as DNA, the CDR3 is TGTGCCAGCAGAAAAACAGGGAGGAACGGCAATCAGCCCCAGCATTTT. It translates to CASRKTGRNGNQPQHF.

V gene TRBV28 combines with J gene TRBJ2-4; 7 nucleotides agree with TRBD2. Unmatched junction bases numbered 14, after V lost 2 bases and J lost 13 bases. The CDR3 is made up of 15 amino acids. Germline CDR1 and CDR2: MDHEN and SYDVKM. In DNA, the CDR3 is TGTGCCAGCAGTTTAGTGACTAGCCGGTTGCGGGAGCAGTACTTC. Residues: CASSLVTSRLREQYF. Looking up the rest from reference TRBV28 and TRBJ2-4 gives the full variable domain: DVKVTQSSRYLVKRTGEKVFLECVQDMDHENMFWYRQDPGLGLRLIYFSYDVKMKEKGDIPEGYSVSREKKERFSLILESASTNQTSMYLCASSLVTSRLREQYFGAGTRLSVL.

This chain links TRBV6-2 or TRBV6-3 with TRBJ1-6, with 7 bases aligning to TRBD1. V was clipped by 8 bases and J by 10 bases; unmatched bases: 5. CDR3 length: 12 residues. Looked up from germline, CDR1 is MNHEY and CDR2 is SVGEGT. CDR3: CASADRDSPLHF. CDR3 in DNA: TGTGCCAGCGCCGACAGGGACTCACCCCTCCACTTT.

The chain has TRBV6-5 and TRBJ2-4; no clear D. CDR3 length: 15 residues. Germline V gene sequence: CDR1 MNHEY, CDR2 SVGAGI. V lost 6 bases, J lost 1 base, and 13 bases lay in between. The CDR3 spells CASSRRGAAKNIQYF. The CDR3 DNA follows: TGTGCCAGCAGCCGCCGAGGAGCGGCCAAAAACATTCAGTACTTC.

V is TRBV12-3 or TRBV12-4 and J is TRBJ2-1; 8 positions agree with TRBD2. Losses at the gene ends were 3 bases for V and 0 bases for J; bases not matched to a gene: 13. The CDR3 is made up of 19 amino acids. The CDR3 bases are TGTGCCAGCAGTTTGGCCAAGCGGGGGATCCCGAGCTCCTACAATGAGCAGTTCTTC. This sequence encodes CASSLAKRGIPSSYNEQFF.

The J gene is TRBJ2-5, the V gene TRBV27; D is possibly TRBD1 (5 bases). The CDR3 has 15 amino acids. The V gene's germline CDR1 is MNHEY and CDR2 SMNVEV (reference sequence). V shed 0 bases and J shed 5 bases, with 13 bases lying between them. DNA for the CDR3: TGTGCCAGCAGTTTATCGGGGCCCTTGGGGGAGACCCAGTACTTC. Translation gives CASSLSGPLGETQYF.

In this sample, this clonotype turned up many times. This chain connects TRBV9 to TRBJ2-3; D is ambiguous. The CDR3 is made up of 14 amino acids. CDR1 and CDR2 (germline): SGDLS, YYNGEE. Trimming left V 0 bases short and J 2 bases short, with 7 bases between. For the CDR3, the DNA is TGTGCCAGCAGCGTAGCTCCTCTCACAGATACGCAGTATTTT. Translation: CASSVAPLTDTQYF.

The V and J genes are TRBV10-1 and TRBJ2-5; perhaps TRBD2 as D (6 bases). The J call may be wrong; the DNA end is better matched by TRBJ2-7. The CDR3 is 16 amino acids. Germline V gene lookup returns CDR1 WNHNN and CDR2 SYGVQD (reference sequence). The CDR3 DNA follows: TGCGCCAGCAGTGAGGAAATCGGGGGACCCTCCTACGAGCAGTACTTC. This codes for CASSEEIGGPSYEQYF.

This chain connects TRBV5-1 to TRBJ2-1, with a tentative D call TRBD2 (7 bases). Germline V lookup: CDR1 SGHRS, CDR2 YFSETQ. The CDR3 covers 15 residues. With 4 bases removed from V and 7 bases from J, the gap between germline ends came to 18 bases. The CDR3 coding sequence is TGCGCCAGCAGCCCCGACGGGGGGCGGTTAAATGAGCAGTTCTTC. This gives the protein CASSPDGGRLNEQFF.

The chain couples TRBV28 to TRBJ2-4, with a possible D match to TRBD2 (6 bases). The tail of the sequence fits TRBJ2-7 better, so the J call may be wrong. The CDR3 is made up of 13 amino acids. Germline CDR1 is MDHEN and CDR2 is SYDVKM. As DNA, the CDR3 is TGTGCCAGCAGTCCCAGAGACGGGGGCGAGCAGTACTTC. This codes for CASSPRDGGEQYF.

This clonotype was picked up a small number of times. The rearrangement links TRBV4-3 to TRBJ2-7; 7 nucleotides match TRBD2. V gave up 0 bases and J gave up 2 bases; unmatched junction bases: 4. The CDR3 runs 15 residues. Germline V gives CDR1 LGHNA, CDR2 YSLEER. The CDR3 sequence: CASSQETGGTYEQYF. The CDR3 bases are TGCGCCAGCAGCCAAGAAACGGGGGGAACCTACGAGCAGTACTTC.

This chain connects TRBV13 to TRBJ2-1; D might be TRBD2 (5 bases). CDR1 and CDR2 from the germline V gene are PRHDT and FYEKMQ (reference sequence). V lost 4 bases to trimming and J lost 8 bases, with 18 bases between them. This CDR3 has 15 amino acids. The CDR3 nucleotides are TGTGCCAGCAGCTCCAGGAGGATGGGTAATGATGAGCAGTTCTTC. Its protein product is CASSSRRMGNDEQFF.

This chain uses TRBV7-9 with TRBJ1-6; maybe TRBD1 (6 bases). V was cut by 1 base and J by 6 bases, with 16 bases left in between. Germline values: CDR1 SEHNR, CDR2 FQNEAQ (reference sequence). There are 17 residues in the CDR3. The CDR3 spells CASSLGVGGPGNSPLHF. The CDR3 DNA reads as TGTGCCAGCAGCTTAGGGGTTGGGGGCCCAGGTAATTCACCCCTCCACTTT.